This TCR beta chain was documented in a study of response to subunit inactivated influenza vaccine. One entry per CDR3 protein results from TCRdb running MiXCR on the RT-PCR reads. This table has more than 700,000 distinct CDR3 sequences, around 20% appearing once. V was clipped by 4 bases and J by 7 bases, with 10 bases between them. This CDR3 region has 12 residues. Germline V lookup: CDR1 SGHDN, CDR2 FVKESK. The chain is built from TRBV14 and TRBJ1-1; perhaps TRBD1 as D (6 bases). This sequence was found in a man aged 50 or older who received an inactivated influenza vaccine. The sample here was PBMCs from blood, taken 5 to 6 days after vaccination. The CDR3 loop reads CASSRGQIEAFF. DNA for the CDR3: TGTGCCAGCAGCCGCGGACAGATTGAAGCTTTCTTT.